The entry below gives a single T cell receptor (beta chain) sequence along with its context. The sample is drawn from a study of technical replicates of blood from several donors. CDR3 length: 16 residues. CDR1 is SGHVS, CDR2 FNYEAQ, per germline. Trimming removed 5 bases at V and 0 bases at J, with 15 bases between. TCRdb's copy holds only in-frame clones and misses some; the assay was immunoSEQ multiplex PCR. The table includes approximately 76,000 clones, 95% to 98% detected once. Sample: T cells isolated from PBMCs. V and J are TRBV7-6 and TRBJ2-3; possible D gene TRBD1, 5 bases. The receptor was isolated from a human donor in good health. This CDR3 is CASSPRQYGSTDTQYF. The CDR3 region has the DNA TGTGCCAGCAGCCCTCGACAGTACGGTAGCACAGATACGCAGTATTTT.